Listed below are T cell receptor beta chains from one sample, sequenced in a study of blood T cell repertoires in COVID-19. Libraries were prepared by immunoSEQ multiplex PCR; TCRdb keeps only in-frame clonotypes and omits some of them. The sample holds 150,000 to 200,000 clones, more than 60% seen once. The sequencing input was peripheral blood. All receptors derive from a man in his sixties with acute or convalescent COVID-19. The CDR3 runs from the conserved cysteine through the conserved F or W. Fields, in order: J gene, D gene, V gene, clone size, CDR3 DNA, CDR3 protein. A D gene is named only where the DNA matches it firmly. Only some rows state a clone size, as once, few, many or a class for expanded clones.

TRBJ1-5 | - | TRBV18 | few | TGTGCCAGCTCACCGGCCAGGGATCAGCCCCAGCATTTT | CASSPARDQPQHF
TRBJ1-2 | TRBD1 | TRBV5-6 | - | TGTGCCAGCAGCTCCCGGGACAGGGGCAACTATGGCTACACCTTC | CASSSRDRGNYGYTF
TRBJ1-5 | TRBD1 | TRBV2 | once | TGTGCCAGCAGTATACGACAGGGGCAGCAGCCCCAGCATTTT | CASSIRQGQQPQHF
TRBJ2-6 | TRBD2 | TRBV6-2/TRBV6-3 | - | TGTGCCAGCAGTTTCCCGACTAGCGGGGGGGAGAGCTCTGGGGCCAACGTCCTGACTTTC | CASSFPTSGGESSGANVLTF
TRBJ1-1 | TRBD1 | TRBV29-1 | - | TGCAGCGTTCAGAGGGACAGCACTGAAGCTTTCTTT | CSVQRDSTEAFF
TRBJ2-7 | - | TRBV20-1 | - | TGCAGTGCGAACAGCGGACACGAGCAGTACTTC | CSANSGHEQYF
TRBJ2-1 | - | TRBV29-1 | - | TGCAGCGTTGAAAAGGGACAAGGGTACAATGAGCAGTTCTTC | CSVEKGQGYNEQFF
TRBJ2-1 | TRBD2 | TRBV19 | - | TGTGCCAGTAGGGCTGGCGGGGGGGGCGGAAATGAGCAGTTCTTC | CASRAGGGGGNEQFF
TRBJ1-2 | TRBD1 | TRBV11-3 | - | TGTGCCAGCAGCTTCACCGGGACAGGTACTTTCGGCTACACCTTC | CASSFTGTGTFGYTF
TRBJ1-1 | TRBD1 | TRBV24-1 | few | TGTGCCACCAGTGGGACAGGGCTCACTGAAGCTTTCTTT | CATSGTGLTEAFF
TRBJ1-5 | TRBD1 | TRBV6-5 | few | TGTGCCAGCAGCCGGACAGGGCAGAATCAGCCCCAGCATTTT | CASSRTGQNQPQHF
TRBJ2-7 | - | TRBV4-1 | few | TGCGCCAGCAGCCTCGGACAAGGGGGCGAGCAGTACTTC | CASSLGQGGEQYF
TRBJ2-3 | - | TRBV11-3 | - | TGTGCCAGCGCCCCCGGGGTGGGAACAGATACGCAGTATTTT | CASAPGVGTDTQYF
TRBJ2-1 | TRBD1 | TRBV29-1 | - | TGCAGCGTTGATGACAGGGGCAACAATGAGCAGTTCTTC | CSVDDRGNNEQFF
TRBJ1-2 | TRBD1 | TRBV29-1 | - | TGCAGCGTTGATCCGGGACAGGGGGATGGCTACACCTTC | CSVDPGQGDGYTF
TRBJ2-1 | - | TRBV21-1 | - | TGTGCCAGCAGCAAAGTCCCCGGACTAGCGGGGGCCTACAATGAGCAGTTCTTC | CASSKVPGLAGAYNEQFF
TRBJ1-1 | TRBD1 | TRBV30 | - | TGTGCCTGGAGAAGGGGGACAGGGAACACTGAAGCTTTCTTT | CAWRRGTGNTEAFF
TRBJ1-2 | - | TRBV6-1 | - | TGTGCCAGCAGTGAGAACAGTAACTATGGCTACACCTTC | CASSENSNYGYTF
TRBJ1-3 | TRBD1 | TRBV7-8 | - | TGTGCCAGCAGCTCCCTCGTGGGGACAGCTTCTGGAAACACCATATATTTT | CASSSLVGTASGNTIYF
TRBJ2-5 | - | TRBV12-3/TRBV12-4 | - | TGTGCCAGCAGCCCATCTAGCGAGACCCAGTACTTC | CASSPSSETQYF
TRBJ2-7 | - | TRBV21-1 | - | TGTGCCAGTCCCGGGACAGAGAATACCTACGAGCAGTACTTC | CASPGTENTYEQYF
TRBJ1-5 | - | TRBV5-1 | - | TGCGCCAGCAGCTTGGCCATGAGGGACACCGTTAGCAATCAGCCCCAGCATTTT | CASSLAMRDTVSNQPQHF
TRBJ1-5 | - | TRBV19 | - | TGTGCCAGTAGTGTGGGGGCGGTGAGCAATCAGCCCCAGCATTTT | CASSVGAVSNQPQHF
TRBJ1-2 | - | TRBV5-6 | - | TGTGCCAGCAGCCGACCGACAGTTAATGGCTACACCTTC | CASSRPTVNGYTF
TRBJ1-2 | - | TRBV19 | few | TGTGCCGGGGGCGAGAACTATGGCTACACCTTC | CAGGENYGYTF
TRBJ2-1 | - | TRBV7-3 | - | TGTGCCAGCAGCTCTGGACAGAAGTACAATGAGCAGTTCTTC | CASSSGQKYNEQFF
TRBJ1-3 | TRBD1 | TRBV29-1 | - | TGCAGCGTTGAGGTGACAGGGGCTGGAAACACCATATATTTT | CSVEVTGAGNTIYF
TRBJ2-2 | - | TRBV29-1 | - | TGCAGCGCTTACAGTGGCGGGGAGCTGTTTTTT | CSAYSGGELFF
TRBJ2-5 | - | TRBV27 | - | TGTGCCAGCAGTCCCAGGGGTCTGGGGCAAGAGACCCAGTACTTC | CASSPRGLGQETQYF
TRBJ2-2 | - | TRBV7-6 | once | TGTGCCAGCAGCTGGGGATGGGGGGAAAACACCGGGGAGCTGTTTTTT | CASSWGWGENTGELFF
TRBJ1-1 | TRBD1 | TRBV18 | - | TGTGCCAGCTCAATAGAGGCAGGGACAGGGAACACTGAAGCTTTCTTT | CASSIEAGTGNTEAFF
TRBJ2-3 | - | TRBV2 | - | TGTGCCAGCAGTGATGTCTTTGGGGCCGATACGCAGTATTTT | CASSDVFGADTQYF
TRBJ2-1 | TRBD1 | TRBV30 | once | TGTGCCTGGGGGAATAGGAGGACAGGAGCTTACAATGAGCAGTTCTTC | CAWGNRRTGAYNEQFF
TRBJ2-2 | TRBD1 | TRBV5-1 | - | TGCGCCAGCAGCTGGGGACAGGAGAGCACCGGGGAGCTGTTTTTT | CASSWGQESTGELFF
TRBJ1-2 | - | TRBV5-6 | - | TGTGCCAGCAGCTTGGGTATCGGGATATACTATGGCTACACCTTC | CASSLGIGIYYGYTF
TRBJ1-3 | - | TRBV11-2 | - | TGTGCCAGCAGCTTAGCTCCCCAGACTGGAAACACCATATATTTT | CASSLAPQTGNTIYF
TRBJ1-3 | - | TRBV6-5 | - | TGTGCCAGCAGTTACTCAGAGGCGAGGCGAAACACCATATATTTT | CASSYSEARRNTIYF
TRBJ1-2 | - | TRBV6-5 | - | TGTGCCAGCAGTTACCACAGGGAAAGTAACTATGGCTACACCTTC | CASSYHRESNYGYTF
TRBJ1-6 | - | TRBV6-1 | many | TGTGCCAGCAGTGAAGGAGGGACATACACTATGAATTCACCCCTCCACTTT | CASSEGGTYTMNSPLHF
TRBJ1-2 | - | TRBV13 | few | TGTGCCAGCAGCCCCAAGGCGGGGGCCGGCACCTTC | CASSPKAGAGTF
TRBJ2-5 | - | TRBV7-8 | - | TGTGCCAGCAGCCGGACGTTAGCACAAGAGACCCAGTACTTC | CASSRTLAQETQYF
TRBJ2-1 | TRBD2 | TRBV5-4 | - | TGTGCCAGCAGCTTGGGGTCTAGCGGGACCTACAATGAGCAGTTCTTC | CASSLGSSGTYNEQFF
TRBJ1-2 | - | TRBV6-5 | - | TGTGCCAGCAGCCCCTGGGGGAGGAGTGGCTACACCTTC | CASSPWGRSGYTF
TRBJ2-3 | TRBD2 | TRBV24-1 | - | TGTGCCACCAGTGACAATGGACTAGCTGATACGCAGTATTTT | CATSDNGLADTQYF
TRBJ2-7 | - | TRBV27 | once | TGTGCCAGCAGTTCCCGGTGGGAGCAGTACTTC | CASSSRWEQYF
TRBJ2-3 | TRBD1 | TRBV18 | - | TGTGCCAGCTCACCACCAACAGGGGGCACAGATACGCAGTATTTT | CASSPPTGGTDTQYF